These 10 T cell receptor beta chains came from one sample sequenced in a study of human T cells and chemical hapten exposure. TCRdb independently ran MiXCR on the RACE reads; one entry per CDR3 protein. The repertoire includes fewer than 140,000 distinct CDR3 sequences, around 12% of them detected once, and more than 1.5% sits in the top ten. As to time point: pre-sensitization, week 0. As for treatment: therapeutic diphenylcyclopropenone sensitization with weekly scalp DPC. The sample consisted of whole blood, taken in connection with sensitization to the hapten diphenylcyclopropenone (DPC). These receptors all come from a woman between 50 and 59 years old with alopecia areata. Some clones in this sample may be carry-over from other donors' samples.

The chain couples TRBV7-9 to TRBJ1-1; 8 bases line up with TRBD1. Per the germline V gene, CDR1 is SEHNR and CDR2 is FQNEAQ (reference sequence). CDR3 length: 15 amino acids. V shed 4 bases, J shed 1 base, and the junction held 5 bases outside the gene matches. CDR3 amino acids: CASSSSGTGNTEAFF. In DNA, the CDR3 is TGTGCCAGCAGCTCATCCGGGACAGGGAACACTGAAGCTTTCTTT.

This clonotype was observed a few times. This chain connects TRBV12-3 or TRBV12-4 to TRBJ2-7; unclear D gene. This CDR3 contains 13 residues. V was cut by 4 bases and J by 7 bases, with 14 bases left in between. The CDR3 region has the DNA TGTGCCAGCAGTTCGGGCGACAAAATGGAGCAGTACTTC. Amino acids: CASSSGDKMEQYF.

This clonotype was counted many times. The rearrangement uses TRBV6-6 and TRBJ2-5; 7 nucleotides agree with TRBD1. The germline V gene has CDR1 MNHNY and CDR2 SVGAGI (reference sequence). The CDR3 runs 14 residues. The trim removed 8 bases at V and 5 bases at J, leaving 11 bases unmatched. In DNA form, the CDR3 reads TGTGCCAGCGGCTCTACAGGGGTTGGCGAGACCCAGTACTTC. Translated: CASGSTGVGETQYF.

This chain uses TRBV27 with TRBJ1-5; 11 bases align to TRBD1. The CDR3 runs 15 residues. The V and J ends lost 3 bases and 6 bases, in that order; junction bases with no gene match: 4. Germline V gene sequence: CDR1 MNHEY, CDR2 SMNVEV (reference sequence). The CDR3 spells CASSFTGTGGQPQHF. DNA for the CDR3: TGTGCCAGCAGTTTCACCGGGACAGGGGGTCAGCCCCAGCATTTT.

This clonotype was seen ten or more times. The chain is built from TRBV6-5 and TRBJ2-3, with 8 bases fitting TRBD2. The CDR3 totals 13 residues. Germline CDR1 and CDR2: MNHEY and SVGAGI. V dropped 10 bases and J dropped 6; count of bases not matched to a gene: 9. CDR3 residues: CATRGGTGDTQYF. The DNA of the CDR3 is TGTGCCACCCGGGGGGGCACCGGGGATACGCAGTATTTT.

This clonotype has a count of ten or more. V gene TRBV28 combines with J gene TRBJ2-5; either TRBD1 or TRBD2 may fit D (5 bases each). V shed 1 base and J shed 9 bases, with 21 bases lying between them. The CDR3 covers 16 residues. In germline, CDR1 is MDHEN, CDR2 SYDVKM. The CDR3 loop is CASSLSNRDRALAQYF. In nucleotides, the CDR3 is TGTGCCAGCAGTTTATCGAACCGGGACCGGGCTTTGGCCCAGTACTTC.

This clonotype showed up just a few times. This chain joins TRBV20-1 and TRBJ2-7; D is unclear. V was clipped by 1 base and J by 9 bases, with 13 bases between them. Germline V gives CDR1 DFQATT, CDR2 SNEGSKA (reference sequence). The CDR3 contains 12 residues. Here the CDR3 DNA reads TGCAGTGCTAGAGTAGCCCACCGAGGGCAGTACTTC. It codes for CSARVAHRGQYF.

The rearrangement uses TRBV7-2 and TRBJ1-3, with 7 bases aligning to TRBD1. There are 12 residues in the CDR3. Germline CDR1 is SGHTA and CDR2 is FQGNSA. Losses at the gene ends were 5 bases for V and 11 bases for J; bases not matched to a gene: 6. CDR3 loop: CASSPTGAPIYF. In DNA form, the CDR3 reads TGTGCCAGCAGCCCTACAGGGGCTCCCATATATTTT.

This clonotype was counted many times. The chain links TRBV12-3 or TRBV12-4 to TRBJ1-3, with D perhaps matching TRBD1 (6 bases). CDR3 length equals 14 residues. V was shortened by 6 bases and J by 0 bases, with 9 bases between the two germline ends. The CDR3 bases are TGTGCCAGCAGCGTGACAGGCTCTGGAAACACCATATATTTT. It is translated as CASSVTGSGNTIYF.

Ten or more counts support this clonotype. This chain connects TRBV6-6 to TRBJ2-5; 13 nucleotides match TRBD2. The CDR3 covers 14 residues. Unmatched junction bases numbered 5, after V lost 8 bases and J lost 5 bases. Germline assignment: CDR1 MNHNY and CDR2 SVGAGI (reference sequence). In DNA form, the CDR3 reads TGTGCCAGCGCCCAGACTAGCGGGGGGGAGACCCAGTACTTC. This encodes CASAQTSGGETQYF.